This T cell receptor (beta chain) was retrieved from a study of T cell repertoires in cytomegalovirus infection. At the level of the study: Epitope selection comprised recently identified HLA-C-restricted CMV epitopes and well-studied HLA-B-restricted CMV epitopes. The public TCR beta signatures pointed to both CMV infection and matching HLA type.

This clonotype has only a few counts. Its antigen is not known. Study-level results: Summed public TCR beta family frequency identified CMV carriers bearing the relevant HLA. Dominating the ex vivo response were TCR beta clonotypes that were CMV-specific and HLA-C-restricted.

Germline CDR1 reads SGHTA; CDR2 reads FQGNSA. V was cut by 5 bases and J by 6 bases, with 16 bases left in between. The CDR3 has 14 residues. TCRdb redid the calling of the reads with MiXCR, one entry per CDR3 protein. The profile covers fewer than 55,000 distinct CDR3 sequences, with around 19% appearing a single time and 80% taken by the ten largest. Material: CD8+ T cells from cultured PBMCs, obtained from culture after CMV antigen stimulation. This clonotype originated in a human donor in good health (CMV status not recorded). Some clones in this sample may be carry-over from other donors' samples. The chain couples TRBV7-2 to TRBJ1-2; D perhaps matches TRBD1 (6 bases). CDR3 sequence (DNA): TGTGCCAGCAGCGCCCTATGGGGGGCGGATGGCTACACCTTC. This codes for CASSALWGADGYTF.